The rows below give T cell receptor beta chains drawn from one sample of a study of radiotherapy plus CTLA-4 blockade in lung cancer. Clones were sequenced by immunoSEQ multiplex PCR, and TCRdb holds only the in-frame ones, with some missing. Of 95,000 to 150,000 clones in the sample, 90% were seen once. Sequenced here: peripheral blood, sampled from a patient treated with radiotherapy plus ipilimumab. The receptors originated from a human donor with non-small cell lung cancer that progressed on radiotherapy plus ipilimumab. Each CDR3 is given with its conserved first and last residue. Fields, in order: V gene, D gene, CDR3 protein. A D gene is named only where the DNA matches it firmly.

v_call: TRBV27
d_call: NA
cdr3_aa: CASWSRQEIYNEQFF

v_call: TRBV19
d_call: NA
cdr3_aa: CASNGWGNYGYTF

v_call: TRBV6-5
d_call: TRBD2
cdr3_aa: CASNRLSGRQNEQFF

v_call: TRBV29-1
d_call: NA
cdr3_aa: CSVDLAPQETQYF

v_call: TRBV25-1
d_call: NA
cdr3_aa: CASSGLNTEAFF

v_call: TRBV7-8
d_call: NA
cdr3_aa: CASSLAGTAPTNEKLFF

v_call: TRBV6-5
d_call: TRBD2
cdr3_aa: CASRLAGGRETQYF

v_call: TRBV5-1
d_call: NA
cdr3_aa: CASSRDGNEQFF

v_call: TRBV10-3
d_call: NA
cdr3_aa: CATSDFVITQTQYF

v_call: TRBV6-5
d_call: TRBD2
cdr3_aa: CASSQRGGYNEQFF

v_call: TRBV7-3
d_call: NA
cdr3_aa: CASSLTGADTQYF

v_call: TRBV4-2
d_call: NA
cdr3_aa: CASSQVLREETQYF

v_call: TRBV25-1
d_call: NA
cdr3_aa: CASSHDGYTF

v_call: TRBV7-9
d_call: NA
cdr3_aa: CASSLEIWGNLHF

v_call: TRBV28
d_call: NA
cdr3_aa: CASSGPNVLTF

v_call: TRBV30
d_call: TRBD1
cdr3_aa: CAWTTGGSGNTIYF